What follows are 26 T cell receptor beta chains derived from one specimen sequenced in a study of CD8 T cells in Susac syndrome. An input of about 0.45 to 1 ug of RNA was subjected to reverse transcription using random hexamers. TCRdb reprocessed the immunoSEQ multiplex PCR reads via MiXCR and lists one record per CDR3 protein. Among around 77,000 distinct CDR3 sequences, 96% were seen once, and the ten largest hold over 0.09%. Material for sequencing was CD4+ T cells from PBMCs. Source of these receptors: a human donor with multiple sclerosis.

The rearrangement joins TRBV12-3 or TRBV12-4 to TRBJ1-4, with D perhaps TRBD1 (5 bases). The CDR3 consists of 14 residues. The V gene lost 0 bases and the J gene lost 8 bases, with 10 bases spanning the gap. CDR3 residues: CASSLAGGEEKLFF. The CDR3 DNA follows: TGTGCCAGCAGTTTAGCGGGGGGAGAAGAAAAACTGTTTTTT.

The chain has TRBV6-5 and TRBJ2-3; tentatively, D is TRBD1 (6 bases). This CDR3 has 15 amino acids. Germline values: CDR1 MNHEY, CDR2 SVGAGI. Trimming took off 4 bases at V and 5 bases at J, with 16 bases between the two ends. CDR3 DNA: TGTGCCAGCAGTTCTGGACAGCCGAGGGGAGATACGCAGTATTTT. Its protein product is CASSSGQPRGDTQYF.

The V gene is TRBV12-3 or TRBV12-4, the J gene TRBJ2-1; 8 bases agree with TRBD1. This CDR3 spans 16 amino acids. V shed 4 bases, J shed 9 bases, and the junction held 14 bases outside the gene matches. Written as DNA, the CDR3 is TGTGCCAGCAGTTCCGTCAGTTGGACAGGGTTAGGTGAGCAGTTCTTC. Translation: CASSSVSWTGLGEQFF.

This chain joins TRBV29-1 and TRBJ1-5; D remains ambiguous. The CDR3 runs 13 residues. With 5 bases removed from V and 6 bases from J, the gap between germline ends came to 14 bases. Germline CDR1 SQVTM, CDR2 ANQGSEA. The DNA of the CDR3 is TGCAGCGTTACACTCTCCCCCGGTCAGCCCCAGCATTTT. Translated: CSVTLSPGQPQHF.

The J gene is TRBJ2-3, the V gene TRBV5-1, with D maybe TRBD2 (5 bases). CDR1 is SGHRS and CDR2 is YFSETQ in the germline V gene. V was pared by 5 bases and J by 0 bases, with 13 bases between. The CDR3 totals 15 residues. The CDR3 here is CASRPSGKSTDTQYF. CDR3 DNA sequence: TGCGCCAGCAGACCGAGCGGAAAAAGCACAGATACGCAGTATTTT.

The genes are TRBV14 and TRBJ1-2; TRBD1 matches 7 bases. This CDR3 has 15 amino acids. The germline CDR1 and CDR2 sequences are SGHDN and FVKESK. V lost 2 bases to trimming and J lost 4 bases; unmatched junction nucleotides: 7. The chain's CDR3 is CASSQLTGIRYGYTF. CDR3 nucleotide sequence: TGTGCCAGCAGCCAATTGACAGGGATTCGCTATGGCTACACCTTC.

V gene TRBV20-1 combines with J gene TRBJ1-1; 10 bases are a match to TRBD1. Unmatched junction bases numbered 9, after V lost 5 bases and J lost 3 bases. The CDR3 consists of 15 residues. From germline, CDR1 is DFQATT and CDR2 SNEGSKA (reference sequence). CDR3 DNA: TGCAGTGCTCCTAGACAGGGGGCATCGGACACTGAAGCTTTCTTT. It codes for CSAPRQGASDTEAFF.

The V and J genes are TRBV20-1 and TRBJ1-4, with TRBD1 matching 7 bases. Germline lookup yields CDR1 DFQATT and CDR2 SNEGSKA (reference sequence). The V segment lost 5 bases and the J segment 5 bases; nucleotides outside the gene matches: 8. The CDR3 loop spans 14 amino acids. The CDR3 region is CSASPPGGNEKLFF. The CDR3, as DNA: TGCAGTGCTTCCCCACCAGGGGGGAATGAAAAACTGTTTTTT.

The V gene is TRBV7-8, the J gene TRBJ2-5; tentative D call: TRBD1 (6 bases). The V gene lost 5 bases and the J gene lost 1 base, with 20 bases spanning the gap. CDR3 length equals 17 residues. Germline CDR1 reads SGHVS; CDR2 reads FQNEAQ. CDR3 residues: CASSIGPDSAFQETQYF. The CDR3 DNA reads TGTGCCAGCAGCATAGGGCCGGACAGTGCATTCCAAGAGACCCAGTACTTC.

V usage is TRBV29-1 and J usage is TRBJ2-3; D possibly corresponds to TRBD2 (5 bases). Trimming removed 8 bases from V and 1 base from J, with 16 bases in between. This CDR3 is built from 14 residues. Germline CDR1 is SQVTM and CDR2 is ANQGSEA. Written as DNA, the CDR3 is TGCAGCCTGCGAGAGCTAGCCGGCACAGATACGCAGTATTTT. Translation: CSLRELAGTDTQYF.

The V gene is TRBV5-1, the J gene TRBJ1-1; 7 bases are a match to TRBD1. The CDR3 spans 15 residues. CDR1 is SGHRS and CDR2 is YFSETQ in the germline V gene. Trimming at V came to 0 bases and at J to 4 bases, leaving 6 bases not matched to a gene. CDR3 in amino acids: CASSLGQGWSTEAFF. CDR3 DNA sequence: TGCGCCAGCAGCTTGGGACAGGGCTGGAGCACTGAAGCTTTCTTT.

The genes are TRBV5-1 and TRBJ2-5; possibly TRBD1 for D (6 bases). V was cut by 4 bases and J by 0 bases, with 13 bases left in between. Germline CDR1 is SGHRS and CDR2 is YFSETQ. This CDR3 contains 15 residues. CDR3 in DNA: TGCGCCAGCAGCAGAATACCAGGGGACCAAGAGACCCAGTACTTC. Amino acids: CASSRIPGDQETQYF.

CDR3 amino acids: CASSLDRPFYGYTF. DNA for the CDR3: TGTGCCAGCAGCTTGGACAGGCCCTTCTATGGCTACACCTTC. The chain carries TRBV5-6 and TRBJ1-2; perhaps TRBD1 as D (5 bases). The CDR3 loop spans 14 amino acids. Germline V lookup: CDR1 SGHDT, CDR2 YYEEEE. With 0 bases removed from V and 4 bases from J, the gap between germline ends came to 10 bases.

This chain uses TRBV6-2 or TRBV6-3 with TRBJ2-1; D call uncertain. CDR3 size: 13 residues. Trimming stripped 0 bases from V and 6 bases from J, with 6 bases between. The germline CDR1 and CDR2 sequences are MNHEY and SVGEGT. DNA for the CDR3: TGTGCCAGCAGTTACTCGTTTTCCAATGAGCAGTTCTTC. This sequence encodes CASSYSFSNEQFF.

A single count supports this clonotype. The rearrangement links TRBV3-1 to TRBJ2-3; the match to TRBD2 covers 7 bases. V dropped 2 bases and J dropped 2; count of bases not matched to a gene: 4. Germline V gene sequence: CDR1 LGHDT, CDR2 YNNKEL (reference sequence). This CDR3 contains 15 residues. CDR3 in DNA: TGTGCCAGCAGCCAACGAGCGGGGAACACAGATACGCAGTATTTT. Translated, it gives CASSQRAGNTDTQYF.

V usage is TRBV3-1 and J usage is TRBJ1-1, with D perhaps TRBD1 (5 bases). The V and J ends lost 1 base and 1 base respectively, with 7 bases between them. From germline, CDR1 is LGHDT and CDR2 YNNKEL (reference sequence). CDR3 length: 14 amino acids. CDR3 nucleotides: TGTGCCAGCAGCCAAGTAGGGGCGAACACTGAAGCTTTCTTT. It yields the protein CASSQVGANTEAFF.

The chain carries TRBV20-1 and TRBJ2-3; 8 nucleotides align to TRBD2. The CDR3 totals 13 residues. Unmatched junction bases numbered 3, after V lost 3 bases and J lost 4 bases. CDR1 is DFQATT and CDR2 is SNEGSKA in the germline V gene (reference sequence). The CDR3: CSASFSGADTQYF. Written as DNA, the CDR3 is TGCAGTGCTAGCTTTAGCGGGGCAGATACGCAGTATTTT.

CDR3 residues: CSAGSGTGQMSSYEQYF. CDR3 sequence (DNA): TGCAGTGCTGGGAGTGGGACAGGACAAATGAGCTCCTACGAGCAGTACTTC. The genes are TRBV20-1 and TRBJ2-7; TRBD1 matches 8 bases. Trimming took 5 bases from V and 0 from J; bases not matched to a gene: 15. Germline V CDR1 and CDR2: DFQATT, SNEGSKA (reference sequence). The CDR3 has 17 amino acids.

The rearrangement links TRBV30 to TRBJ1-6; D is unclear. Germline V gene lookup returns CDR1 GTSNPN and CDR2 SVGIG (reference sequence). This CDR3 spans 15 amino acids. V lost 0 bases and J lost 6, with 12 bases in between. The CDR3 DNA sequence: TGTGCCTGGAGTGTACCCCTCAGGAGTAATTCACCCCTCCACTTT. It specifies CAWSVPLRSNSPLHF.

This chain connects TRBV30 to TRBJ2-1; the match to TRBD2 covers 7 bases. V lost 5 bases to trimming and J lost 9 bases; unmatched junction nucleotides: 10. This CDR3 contains 13 residues. Germline-derived CDR1 and CDR2 are GTSNPN and SVGIG (reference sequence). CDR3 residues: CAWVGTTLGEQFF. Written as DNA, the CDR3 is TGTGCCTGGGTTGGGACTACCCTGGGTGAGCAGTTCTTC.

This chain links TRBV20-1 with TRBJ2-1, with 11 bases lining up with TRBD2. Germline CDR1 and CDR2: DFQATT and SNEGSKA (reference sequence). V gave up 5 bases and J gave up 4 bases; unmatched junction bases: 4. The CDR3 covers 14 residues. The CDR3 nucleotides are TGCAGTGCTTCTCGACTAGCGGGATACAATGAGCAGTTCTTC. It specifies CSASRLAGYNEQFF.

DNA for the CDR3: TGTGCCAGCAGTTCTCCAAAGACCCCCCAGCATTTT. It encodes CASSSPKTPQHF. This chain uses TRBV12-3 or TRBV12-4 with TRBJ1-5; D gene unclear. This CDR3 spans 12 amino acids. V shed 4 bases and J shed 10 bases, with 11 bases lying between them.

This clonotype occurred once. The gene calls are TRBV3-1 and TRBJ2-3; D call uncertain. The germline CDR1 and CDR2 sequences are LGHDT and YNNKEL (reference sequence). This CDR3 contains 17 residues. Trimming took 0 bases from V and 1 from J, leaving 14 bases between them. This CDR3 reads CASSQDRTNSRTDTQYF. The DNA of the CDR3 is TGTGCCAGCAGCCAAGATCGAACTAATTCACGCACAGATACGCAGTATTTT.

The chain combines TRBV5-1 with TRBJ1-6; 7 bases are shared with TRBD1. Germline lookup yields CDR1 SGHRS and CDR2 YFSETQ. With V trimmed by 1 base and J by 10 bases, 5 bases remained unmatched. This CDR3 contains 14 residues. The CDR3 here is CASSLQTGQSPLHF. The CDR3 nucleotides read TGCGCCAGCAGCTTGCAGACAGGGCAATCACCCCTCCACTTT.

This chain connects TRBV12-3 or TRBV12-4 to TRBJ2-2; D not resolved. Trimming pared 6 bases from V and 0 bases from J, leaving 5 bases between. The CDR3 is made up of 13 amino acids. The CDR3 DNA sequence: TGTGCCAGCAGACCTACGAACACCGGGGAGCTGTTTTTT. This sequence encodes CASRPTNTGELFF.

The chain joins TRBV7-9 to TRBJ2-7; TRBD2 is a possible D gene (5 bases). The germline V and J ends were trimmed by 2 bases and 2 bases, with 13 bases remaining between them. Germline CDR1 is SEHNR and CDR2 is FQNEAQ (reference sequence). The CDR3 is 15 residues long. CDR3 residues: CASSLIGVRAYEQYF. In DNA form, the CDR3 reads TGTGCCAGCAGCTTAATCGGGGTTAGAGCCTACGAGCAGTACTTC.